The 18 T cell receptor gamma chains listed next were all sequenced from one sample in a study of human gamma delta and Vdelta1 T cells. These receptors lack a known antigen. TCRdb re-identified clones in the PCR reads via CATT. The repertoire holds a few thousand gamma-chain clones, roughly 35% seen once, with under 3% in the top ten. Specimen: Vdelta1 gamma-delta T cells from blood grown in culture (DOT cells). The source of these receptors is a human donor in good health.

This clone is classed as medium-sized. The J gene is TRGJ1 or TRGJ2, the V gene TRGV4. Looked up from germline, CDR1 is EGSTGY and CDR2 is YDSYTSSV. The junction had 2 bases not matched to a gene; V was cut back by 3 bases and J by 3 bases. This CDR3 has 12 amino acids. The CDR3 nucleotides read TGTGCCACCTGGGATACTTATTATAAGAAACTCTTT. It specifies CATWDTYYKKLF.

The chain employs TRGV8 and TRGJ1 or TRGJ2. The CDR3 runs 13 residues. The V gene end was trimmed by 0 bases and the J gene end by 4 bases; junction bases not matched to a gene: 3. CDR1 and CDR2 from the germline V gene are VENAVY and YDSYNSRV. CDR3 in DNA: TGTGCCACCTGGGATAGGCTATATTATAAGAAACTCTTT. Translating gives CATWDRLYYKKLF.

This clone has just a few counts. This specimen includes other DNA sequences encoding the same CDR3. The genes are TRGV2 and TRGJ1 or TRGJ2. Germline V lookup: CDR1 EGSNGY, CDR2 YDSYNSKV. The CDR3 has 13 residues. V lost 0 bases, J lost 7 bases, and 6 bases stayed unmatched. Here the CDR3 reads CATWDGPRYKKLF. CDR3 in DNA: TGTGCCACCTGGGACGGGCCAAGGTATAAGAAACTCTTT.

This clone is labeled as medium-sized. The chain joins TRGV2 to TRGJ1 or TRGJ2. After removal of 2 bases from V and 0 bases from J, the junction contained 4 bases not matched to a gene. Germline-derived CDR1 and CDR2 are EGSNGY and YDSYNSKV. The CDR3 consists of 14 residues. CDR3 amino acids: CATWDEKNYYKKLF. The CDR3 DNA sequence: TGTGCCACCTGGGACGAGAAGAATTATTATAAGAAACTCTTT.

This clone was counted only a few times. This chain joins TRGV4 and TRGJ1 or TRGJ2. J was trimmed by 6 bases and V by 4 bases; bases with no gene match: 9. Germline CDR1 and CDR2: EGSTGY and YDSYTSSV. The CDR3 totals 13 residues. Here the CDR3 DNA reads TGTGCCACCTGGGACAGGCCGGGTTATAAGAAACTCTTT. It translates to CATWDRPGYKKLF.

This clone has just a few counts. The rearrangement uses TRGV8 and TRGJ1 or TRGJ2. Trimming removed 4 bases from V and 2 bases from J; junction bases left unmatched: 8. Germline loops: CDR1 VENAVY, CDR2 YDSYNSRV. The CDR3 loop spans 14 amino acids. CDR3 in amino acids: CATWERGDYYKKLF. The CDR3 DNA reads as TGTGCCACCTGGGAGAGGGGGGATTATTATAAGAAACTCTTT.

V usage is TRGV4 and J usage is TRGJ1 or TRGJ2. Germline CDR1 is EGSTGY and CDR2 is YDSYTSSV. The CDR3 is 12 residues long. V shed 4 bases and J 10 bases; nucleotides not matched to a gene: 10. The CDR3 bases are TGTGCCACCTGGGACGGGCGAAGGAAGAAACTCTTT. This gives the protein CATWDGRRKKLF.

With regard to this clone: The same CDR3 is also encoded by other DNA sequences in this sample. The chain combines TRGV4 with TRGJ1 or TRGJ2. Germline V lookup: CDR1 EGSTGY, CDR2 YDSYTSSV. J was trimmed by 0 bases and V by 1 base; bases with no gene match: 6. This CDR3 is built from 15 residues. The CDR3, as DNA: TGTGCCACCTGGGATGGCCCCCCGAATTATTATAAGAAACTCTTT. Encoded protein: CATWDGPPNYYKKLF.

In regard to this clone: Additional DNA sequences in this sample encode the identical CDR3. The rearrangement uses TRGV2 and TRGJ1 or TRGJ2. The germline CDR1 and CDR2 sequences are EGSNGY and YDSYNSKV. The CDR3 is 14 amino acids. The junction had 7 bases not matched to a gene; V was cut back by 0 bases and J by 5 bases. DNA for the CDR3: TGTGCCACCTGGGACGGGCTTGGTGATTATAAGAAACTCTTT. It encodes CATWDGLGDYKKLF.

The J gene is TRGJ1 or TRGJ2, the V gene TRGV8. The CDR3 extends over 16 amino acids. The J segment lost 1 base and the V segment lost 2 bases, leaving 11 bases of the junction unmatched. From germline, CDR1 is VENAVY and CDR2 YDSYNSRV. CDR3 region: CATWDKIPPNYYKKLF. CDR3 in DNA: TGTGCCACCTGGGATAAAATTCCGCCAAATTATTATAAGAAACTCTTT.

The genes are TRGV4 and TRGJ1 or TRGJ2. CDR1 is EGSTGY, CDR2 YDSYTSSV, per germline. The CDR3 has 14 residues. Trimming at V came to 0 bases and at J to 3 bases, leaving 5 bases not matched to a gene. This CDR3 reads CATWDGRAYYKKLF. The CDR3 nucleotides read TGTGCCACCTGGGATGGGCGCGCTTATTATAAGAAACTCTTT.

This clone has only a few counts. The chain combines TRGV3 with TRGJ1 or TRGJ2. V was pared by 1 base and J by 2 bases, with 8 bases of the junction left unmatched. The CDR3 consists of 15 residues. In germline, CDR1 is VTNTFY, CDR2 YDVSTARD (reference sequence). The CDR3 spells CATWDSLLDYYKKLF. The CDR3 bases are TGTGCCACCTGGGACAGCCTCCTGGATTATTATAAGAAACTCTTT.

This clone was detected a few times. V and J are TRGV5 and TRGJ1 or TRGJ2. The V segment lost 3 bases and the J segment 1 base; nucleotides outside the gene matches: 6. Germline V gene data show CDR1 as VINAFY and CDR2 as YDVSNSKD. This CDR3 is built from 14 residues. The CDR3 nucleotides are TGTGCCACCTGGGACGGGGCTAATTATTATAAGAAACTCTTT. Translated: CATWDGANYYKKLF.

This clone was detected only a few times. The chain is built from TRGV3 and TRGJ1 or TRGJ2. The CDR3 runs to 14 residues. CDR1 is VTNTFY and CDR2 is YDVSTARD in the germline V gene (reference sequence). The V segment lost 0 bases and the J segment 8 bases; nucleotides outside the gene matches: 10. CDR3 DNA sequence: TGTGCCACCTGGGACAGGCCAAGGCGTGATAAGAAACTCTTT. Protein product: CATWDRPRRDKKLF.

The rearrangement uses TRGV10 and TRGJP1. TRGV10 is flagged as an ORF with uncertain function. Trimming removed 8 bases from V and 6 bases from J; junction bases left unmatched: 4. The CDR3 totals 12 residues. The CDR3 nucleotides are TGTGCTGCGTGGCGGCCTGGTTGGTTCAAGATATTT. Its translation: CAAWRPGWFKIF.

This clone was counted between two and nine times. The chain joins TRGV8 to TRGJ1 or TRGJ2. The CDR3 is made up of 11 amino acids. Trimming cost V 0 bases and J 12 bases; bases outside gene matches: 5. Germline CDR1 and CDR2: VENAVY and YDSYNSRV. The CDR3 region is CATWDRIMKLF. In nucleotides, the CDR3 is TGTGCCACCTGGGATAGGATTATGAAACTCTTT.

This clone was recorded a few times. The gene calls are TRGV4 and TRGJ1 or TRGJ2. This CDR3 region has 12 residues. CDR1 is EGSTGY, CDR2 YDSYTSSV, per germline. V shed 4 bases and J 9 bases; nucleotides not matched to a gene: 9. The CDR3 DNA follows: TGTGCCACCTGGGACGGAGGGGGTAAGAAACTCTTT. Protein product: CATWDGGGKKLF.

Only one count was recorded for this clone. The chain recombines TRGV4 with TRGJ1 or TRGJ2. This CDR3 comprises 13 residues. Trimming cost V 4 bases and J 3 bases; bases outside gene matches: 6. Germline CDR1 is EGSTGY and CDR2 is YDSYTSSV. The CDR3 DNA is TGTGCCACCTGGGACCCCGTTTATTATAAGAAACTCTTT. It is translated as CATWDPVYYKKLF.